This T cell receptor (beta chain) emerged from a study of T cells in Graves' hyperthyroidism and ophthalmopathy. Patients having uncontrolled infection, another autoimmune disease, pregnancy or lactation were not included. A word on this clonotype: Its matching antigen is unknown.

The study's findings and limits: Most thyroid clonotypes with frequency above 0.001 were detected in blood. The model forecast ophthalmopathy, anticipating it by a median 6.5 months before onset.

The V gene end was trimmed by 1 base and the J gene end by 4 bases; junction bases not matched to a gene: 11. Looked up from germline, CDR1 is DFQATT and CDR2 is SNEGSKA (reference sequence). This CDR3 region has 17 residues. Regions amplified from RNA transcripts were the TCR beta CDR3 regions. Researchers ran a first-round RT-PCR on the TCR CDR3 using the HTBI primer set. MiXCR, applied by TCRdb to the multiplex PCR reads, yields one record per CDR3 protein. The table records over 650,000 distinct CDR3 sequences, around 17% of them present only once. The J gene is TRBJ2-2, the V gene TRBV20-1; 8 nucleotides match TRBD2. The sequenced sample was blood. The TCR sequence derives from a man aged 18 to 35 with Graves' hyperthyroidism. CDR3 region: CSARAKRGTDPTGELFF. The CDR3 coding sequence is TGCAGTGCTAGAGCTAAGCGGGGGACGGATCCCACCGGGGAGCTGTTTTTT.